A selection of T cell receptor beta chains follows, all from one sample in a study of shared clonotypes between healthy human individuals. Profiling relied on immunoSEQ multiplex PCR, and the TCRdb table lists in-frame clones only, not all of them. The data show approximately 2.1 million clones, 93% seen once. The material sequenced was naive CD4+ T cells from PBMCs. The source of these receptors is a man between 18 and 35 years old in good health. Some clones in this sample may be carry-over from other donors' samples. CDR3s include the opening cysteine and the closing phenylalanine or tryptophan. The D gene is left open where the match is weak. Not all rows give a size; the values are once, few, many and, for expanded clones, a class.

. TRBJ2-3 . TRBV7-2 CASSLQGLAASTDTQYF TGTGCCAGCAGTTTACAGGGGTTAGCGGCTAGCACAGATACGCAGTATTTT
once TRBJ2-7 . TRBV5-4 CASSSLGGGLGREQYF TGTGCCAGCAGCTCCCTTGGGGGCGGCCTGGGTCGGGAGCAGTACTTC
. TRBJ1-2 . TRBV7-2 CASSPLVLSGYTF TGTGCCAGCAGCCCTCTCGTCCTCTCTGGCTACACCTTC
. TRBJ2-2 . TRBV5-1 CASNLGGNTGELFF TGCGCCAGCAACTTGGGGGGAAACACCGGGGAGCTGTTTTTT
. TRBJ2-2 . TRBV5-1 CASSLSDRTRSTGELFF TGCGCCAGCAGCCTGTCGGACAGAACGAGGTCGACCGGGGAGCTGTTTTTT
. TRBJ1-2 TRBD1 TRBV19 CASSTRGQGPYGYTF TGTGCCAGTAGTACTCGAGGACAGGGGCCCTATGGCTACACCTTC
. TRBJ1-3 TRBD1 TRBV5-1 CASSLGQGRSGNTIYF TGCGCCAGCAGCTTGGGACAGGGGCGCTCTGGAAACACCATATATTTT
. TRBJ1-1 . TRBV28 CASNRHGGSHTEAFF TGTGCCAGCAACCGGCATGGGGGCAGCCACACTGAAGCTTTCTTT
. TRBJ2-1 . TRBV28 CASSLLAASYNEQFF TGTGCCAGCAGTCTCCTCGCGGCCTCCTACAATGAGCAGTTCTTC
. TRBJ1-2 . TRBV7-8 CASSLVSRSDGYTF TGTGCCAGCAGCTTAGTAAGCCGTAGTGATGGCTACACCTTC
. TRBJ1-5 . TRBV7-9 CASSFAGDQPQHF TGTGCCAGCAGCTTCGCCGGGGATCAGCCCCAGCATTTT
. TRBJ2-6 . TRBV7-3 CASSLNSANVLTF TGTGCCAGCAGCTTAAACTCAGCCAACGTCCTGACTTTC